This TCR beta chain was profiled in a study of T cell repertoires in cytomegalovirus infection. Study in general: Public signatures in TCR beta pointed to CMV infection and matching HLA type.

Study-level results: HLA-C-restricted, CMV-specific TCR beta clonotypes were dominant ex vivo.

This clonotype was seen a few times. The antigen is not known. The CDR3 runs to 13 residues. V lost 5 bases and J 4 bases, leaving 11 bases between the germline ends. TCRdb re-derived calls from the reads in MiXCR, one entry per CDR3 protein. The repertoire holds 830,000 or so distinct CDR3 sequences, with about 31% as singletons. The material was cultured CD8+ T cells from PBMCs, obtained from culture after CMV antigen stimulation. The receptor's source is a human donor in good health (CMV status not recorded). Some clones in this sample may be carry-over from other donors' samples. The genes are TRBV12-3 or TRBV12-4 and TRBJ1-2; D remains ambiguous. CDR3 nucleotides: TGTGCCAGCAGTCCCCTGGTGGGCTATGGCTACACCTTC. This encodes CASSPLVGYGYTF.